Each of the 17 T cell receptor beta chains below was sequenced from the same sample in a study of T cells in Graves' hyperthyroidism and ophthalmopathy. Template material for amplifying TCR beta CDR3 regions consisted of RNA transcripts. TCR CDR3 regions were first amplified by RT-PCR with HTBI primers. TCRdb redid the calling of the multiplex PCR reads with MiXCR, one entry per CDR3 protein. The sample lists under 550,000 distinct CDR3 sequences, roughly an eighth occurring once. Material for sequencing was blood. All receptors come from a woman between 18 and 30 years old with Graves' hyperthyroidism.

This clonotype has a count of ten or more. V usage is TRBV6-1 and J usage is TRBJ2-1, with D perhaps matching TRBD1 (6 bases). The V gene lost 3 bases and the J gene lost 4 bases, with 19 bases spanning the gap. The CDR3 contains 17 residues. CDR1 and CDR2 (germline): MNHNS, SASEGT. The CDR3 coding sequence is TGTGCCAGCAGTGACTATGGACAGCCGCTGGGATACAATGAGCAGTTCTTC. It translates to CASSDYGQPLGYNEQFF.

This clonotype came up a few times. The chain links TRBV7-6 to TRBJ2-7, with D perhaps TRBD1 (5 bases). CDR1 is SGHVS, CDR2 FNYEAQ, per germline. The ends were cut back, 1 base at V and 9 bases at J, with 13 bases in the middle. The CDR3 loop spans 13 amino acids. CDR3 protein: CASSLDLAGRQYF. CDR3 coding DNA: TGTGCCAGCAGCTTAGACTTGGCAGGGCGGCAGTACTTC.

This clonotype occurred many times. The V and J genes are TRBV12-3 or TRBV12-4 and TRBJ2-6; a possible D gene is TRBD1 (6 bases). V gave up 6 bases and J gave up 2 bases, with 14 bases separating them. The CDR3 spans 16 residues. The CDR3 protein is CASRQGITAGANVLTF. DNA of the CDR3: TGTGCCAGCAGACAGGGAATTACGGCTGGGGCCAACGTCCTGACTTTC.

The gene calls are TRBV7-9 and TRBJ1-1; the match to TRBD1 covers 8 bases. V trimming: 2 bases; J trimming: 12 bases; junction bases outside the gene matches: 8. This CDR3 comprises 13 residues. Germline values: CDR1 SEHNR, CDR2 FQNEAQ (reference sequence). CDR3 DNA: TGTGCCAGCAGCTTACAGGGGGCCGTTTTGTCTTTCTTT. Translating it yields CASSLQGAVLSFF.

As for this clonotype: It is unclear where the CDR3 begins or ends on the DNA, so no DNA is shown, and the CDR3 is as TCRdb lists it. V is TRBV3-2 and J is TRBJ2-7; no DNA check was done on the table's D call, TRBD1. TRBV3-2 is recorded as a pseudogene. The CDR3 spans 16 residues, counting both ends. CDR3: CASSQDWATGIHEQYF.

This clonotype was detected ten times or more. This chain links TRBV3-1 with TRBJ2-1; D is unclear. V was cut by 0 bases and J by 0 bases, with 12 bases left in between. The germline CDR1 and CDR2 sequences are LGHDT and YNNKEL (reference sequence). There are 17 residues in the CDR3. Here the CDR3 reads CASSQDLGANSYNEQFF. CDR3 nucleotides: TGTGCCAGCAGCCAAGATTTGGGCGCTAACTCCTACAATGAGCAGTTCTTC.

This clonotype occurred a few times. This chain links TRBV6-4 with TRBJ2-2; 10 positions agree with TRBD2. V gave up 4 bases and J gave up 5 bases; unmatched junction bases: 4. The CDR3 extends over 15 amino acids. Germline-derived CDR1 and CDR2 are MRHNA and SNTAGT. Here the CDR3 reads CASSASGSDTGELFF. CDR3 nucleotides: TGTGCCAGCAGTGCTAGCGGGAGTGATACCGGGGAGCTGTTTTTT.

The V and J genes are TRBV24-1 and TRBJ2-5; 9 positions agree with TRBD1. The V gene's germline CDR1 is KGHDR and CDR2 SFDVKD. Trimming removed 1 base from V and 1 base from J; junction bases left unmatched: 6. The CDR3 contains 17 residues. CDR3 protein: CATSDFLGQGRQETQYF. The CDR3 DNA is TGTGCCACCAGTGATTTCCTTGGACAGGGGCGCCAAGAGACCCAGTACTTC.

Notes on this clonotype: The junction does not match germline at one end; this may be a read error. The rearrangement uses TRBV3-1 and TRBJ2-1, with D hard to call. CDR3 length: 15 residues. Germline-derived CDR1 and CDR2 are LGHDT and YNNKEL (reference sequence). The CDR3 reads CVSSQSPLSRIEQFF. The CDR3 DNA is TGTGTCAGCAGCCAAAGCCCCTTGTCGAGGATTGAGCAGTTCTTC.

The J gene is TRBJ2-4, the V gene TRBV3-1, with D tentatively TRBD2 (6 bases). Trimming stripped 1 base from V and 0 bases from J, with 13 bases between. CDR1 is LGHDT and CDR2 is YNNKEL in the germline V gene (reference sequence). The CDR3 totals 17 residues. CDR3 coding DNA: TGTGCCAGCAGCCAAGGGCCCCTAGCGATAGCCAAAAACATTCAGTACTTC. Protein: CASSQGPLAIAKNIQYF.

As to this clonotype: This may be a read error, as it is one base from a much larger clone. The chain carries TRBV12-3 or TRBV12-4 and TRBJ2-2, with a tentative D call TRBD2 (6 bases). This CDR3 comprises 13 residues. As DNA, the CDR3 is TGTGCCAGCAGCCGGATTAGGTACGGGGGGCTGTTTTTT. Its translation: CASSRIRYGGLFF.

The chain links TRBV28 to TRBJ1-5; D is ambiguous. V gave up 0 bases and J gave up 1 base, with 10 bases separating them. Per the germline V gene, CDR1 is MDHEN and CDR2 is SYDVKM. The CDR3 spans 16 residues. Here the CDR3 DNA reads TGTGCCAGCAGTTTATGGGGGTTCTCGAGCAATCAGCCCCAGCATTTT. It encodes CASSLWGFSSNQPQHF. Full variable domain (rest looked up from reference TRBV28 and TRBJ1-5): DVKVTQSSRYLVKRTGEKVFLECVQDMDHENMFWYRQDPGLGLRLIYFSYDVKMKEKGDIPEGYSVSREKKERFSLILESASTNQTSMYLCASSLWGFSSNQPQHFGDGTRLSIL.

This clonotype has a count of ten or more. The rearrangement links TRBV12-3 or TRBV12-4 to TRBJ1-2; 10 bases agree with TRBD1. J lost 4 bases, V lost 6 bases, and 5 bases had no gene match. The CDR3 has 14 residues. The CDR3 DNA reads as TGTGCCAGCAGCCTGGGACAGGGGATCTATGGCTACACCTTC. Amino acids: CASSLGQGIYGYTF.

The sample holds a few counts of this clonotype. The CDR3 spells CASSQGGVQEIYNQPQHF. CDR3 coding DNA: TGTGCCAGCAGCCAAGGCGGGGTGCAGGAGATTTACAATCAGCCCCAGCATTTT. The rearrangement uses TRBV3-1 and TRBJ1-5; D call uncertain. The CDR3 extends over 18 amino acids. The V gene's germline CDR1 is LGHDT and CDR2 YNNKEL (reference sequence). The V and J ends lost 1 base and 3 bases respectively, with 19 bases between them. The full variable domain, rest sourced from reference TRBV3-1 and TRBJ1-5, is DTAVSQTPKYLVTQMGNDKSIKCEQNLGHDTMYWYKQDSKKFLKIMFSYNNKELIINETVPNRFSPKSPDKAHLNLHINSLELGDSAVYFCASSQGGVQEIYNQPQHFGDGTRLSIL.

This clonotype has ten or more counts. The genes are TRBV12-3 or TRBV12-4 and TRBJ2-5, with 8 bases that match TRBD1. The trim removed 6 bases at V and 2 bases at J, leaving 11 bases unmatched. This CDR3 is 16 amino acids long. As DNA, the CDR3 is TGTGCCAGCAGACTCGCCGGGACAGGATTTCAAGAGACCCAGTACTTC. Its protein is CASRLAGTGFQETQYF.

Turning to this clonotype: Its ends do not fully match the called genes, so a read error is possible. In DNA form, the CDR3 reads TGTGCCAGCAGTCTAAGGGGGCCGGTCACCGGGGAGCTGCTTTTT. Translating gives CASSLRGPVTGELLF. The V call is TRBV28, the J call TRBJ2-2, with 7 nucleotides matching TRBD1. The length of the CDR3 is 15 residues. Germline lookup yields CDR1 MDHEN and CDR2 SYDVKM.

This clonotype was found many times. This CDR3 reads CATNEISGQGTDTQYF. The CDR3 DNA reads as TGTGCCACAAACGAAATATCGGGACAGGGCACAGATACGCAGTATTTT. The chain combines TRBV28 with TRBJ2-3; 8 bases are a match to TRBD1. Germline V CDR1 and CDR2: MDHEN, SYDVKM. CDR3 length: 16 amino acids. Trimming cost V 10 bases and J 1 base; bases outside gene matches: 13.